These 26 T cell receptor beta chains came from one sample sequenced in a study of Graves' ophthalmopathy and Graves' hyperthyroidism. RNA transcripts served as template for amplifying TCR beta CDR3 sequences. HTBI-primed RT-PCR formed the first round, and a multiplex PCR formed the second. TCRdb passed the multiplex PCR reads through MiXCR, listing each CDR3 protein once. The table includes around 1,200,000 distinct CDR3 sequences, around a third detected once. Source material: peripheral blood or thyroid tissue (not recorded which). The receptors were gathered from an adult man with Graves' hyperthyroidism.

The rearrangement uses TRBV6-2 or TRBV6-3 and TRBJ2-7; 11 positions match TRBD2. V trimming: 5 bases; J trimming: 0 bases; junction bases outside the gene matches: 6. The V gene's germline CDR1 is MNHEY and CDR2 SVGEGT. This CDR3 has 16 amino acids. The CDR3 sequence is CASSARTSGSSYEQYF. The CDR3 nucleotides are TGTGCCAGCAGTGCTCGAACTAGCGGGAGCTCCTACGAGCAGTACTTC.

This chain uses TRBV5-8 with TRBJ2-6; TRBD1 might be the D (6 bases). The CDR3 has 16 residues. Trimming stripped 4 bases from V and 2 bases from J, with 13 bases between. Germline CDR1 and CDR2: SGHTS and YDEGEE. The CDR3 region is CASSTWTDTGANVLTF. As DNA, the CDR3 is TGTGCCAGCAGCACGTGGACAGATACTGGGGCCAACGTCCTGACTTTC.

The V call is TRBV6-1, the J call TRBJ2-7; weak D call: TRBD1 (5 bases). The CDR3 is 15 residues long. V lost 7 bases to trimming and J lost 3 bases, with 19 bases between them. In germline, CDR1 is MNHNS, CDR2 SASEGT. This CDR3 reads CASTTSGPGIYEQYF. The CDR3 bases are TGTGCCAGCACCACCTCCGGCCCAGGGATCTACGAGCAGTACTTC.

This clonotype occurred many times. The chain employs TRBV29-1 and TRBJ1-3, with D unclear. The CDR3 sequence is 14 residues long. The V gene's germline CDR1 is SQVTM and CDR2 ANQGSEA. V was shortened by 6 bases and J by 1 base, with 13 bases between the two germline ends. The CDR3 loop reads CSVPDLLSGNTIYF. The CDR3 bases are TGCAGCGTACCCGACCTCTTATCTGGAAACACCATATATTTT.

The sample holds many counts of this clonotype. The rearrangement joins TRBV7-9 to TRBJ2-5; TRBD2 aligns across 15 bases. Trimming removed 1 base from V and 4 bases from J; junction bases left unmatched: 4. Germline V lookup: CDR1 SEHNR, CDR2 FQNEAQ (reference sequence). The CDR3 consists of 17 residues. The CDR3 here is CASSLEGLAGGGETQYF. CDR3 coding DNA: TGTGCCAGCAGCTTAGAGGGACTAGCGGGAGGAGGAGAGACCCAGTACTTC.

The chain uses TRBV6-5 and TRBJ1-1; 7 bases fit TRBD1. This CDR3 has 15 amino acids. The germline V gene has CDR1 MNHEY and CDR2 SVGAGI. With V trimmed by 2 bases and J by 10 bases, 13 bases remained unmatched. The CDR3 nucleotides are TGTGCCAGCAGTTACAACCGGGACAGCAGAAAACTAGCTTTCTTT. It codes for CASSYNRDSRKLAFF.

This chain joins TRBV20-1 and TRBJ1-2, with 10 bases aligning to TRBD1. The CDR3 has 19 residues. J lost 3 bases, V lost 6 bases, and 22 bases had no gene match. In germline, CDR1 is DFQATT, CDR2 SNEGSKA (reference sequence). Here the CDR3 reads CSARPRTRQGARGYYGYTF. CDR3 sequence (DNA): TGCAGTGCGAGACCGCGTACTCGACAGGGGGCGCGGGGTTACTATGGCTACACCTTC.

This chain uses TRBV29-1 with TRBJ1-6; D perhaps matches TRBD1 (6 bases). The germline CDR1 and CDR2 sequences are SQVTM and ANQGSEA. The CDR3 covers 14 residues. V lost 4 bases and J lost 7, with 14 bases in between. The CDR3 reads CSVADGRGNSPLHF. The DNA for the CDR3 is TGCAGCGTTGCCGACGGCAGGGGAAATTCACCCCTCCACTTT.

The chain carries TRBV10-3 and TRBJ1-1, with a possible D match to TRBD1 (6 bases). The germline V and J ends were trimmed by 3 bases and 3 bases, with 8 bases remaining between them. The germline V gene encodes CDR1 ENHRY and CDR2 SYGVKD. The length of the CDR3 is 13 residues. The CDR3 region is CAISDTGYTEAFF. The CDR3 region has the DNA TGTGCCATCAGTGACACAGGGTACACTGAAGCTTTCTTT.

The sample holds many counts of this clonotype. This chain uses TRBV7-2 with TRBJ2-6; 11 bases fit TRBD1. The V segment lost 5 bases and the J segment 2 bases; nucleotides outside the gene matches: 5. The germline V gene has CDR1 SGHTA and CDR2 FQGNSA. The CDR3 is 17 residues long. The CDR3 DNA follows: TGTGCCAGCAGCCATAGGACAGGGGGCGCTGGGGCCAACGTCCTGACTTTC. It is translated as CASSHRTGGAGANVLTF.

This clonotype has at least ten counts. V and J are TRBV14 and TRBJ1-1; no definite D call. V dropped 2 bases and J dropped 6 bases, with 10 bases sitting between them. This CDR3 has 13 residues. Germline CDR1 reads SGHDN; CDR2 reads FVKESK. CDR3 DNA sequence: TGTGCCAGCAGCCAATCCCGACGCTCTGAAGCTTTCTTT. It specifies CASSQSRRSEAFF.

This clonotype has ten or more counts. The chain couples TRBV10-3 to TRBJ2-7; TRBD1 is a possible D gene (6 bases). V lost 8 bases and J lost 7, with 12 bases in between. Germline values: CDR1 ENHRY, CDR2 SYGVKD. The length of the CDR3 is 11 residues. CDR3 protein: CAIGRDKEQYF. CDR3 nucleotide sequence: TGTGCCATCGGCCGGGACAAAGAGCAGTACTTC.

The chain uses TRBV4-1 and TRBJ1-3; no firm D call. CDR1 and CDR2 (germline): MGHRA, YSYEKL. V dropped 4 bases and J dropped 3 bases, with 13 bases sitting between them. This CDR3 spans 15 amino acids. The DNA of the CDR3 is TGCGCCAGCAGCCTAGTGGACGATCTTGGAAACACCATATATTTT. Protein: CASSLVDDLGNTIYF.

This chain connects TRBV6-5 to TRBJ1-2; maybe TRBD1 (6 bases). Deletions cut 6 bases from V and 1 base from J, with 18 bases between. Germline V gives CDR1 MNHEY, CDR2 SVGAGI. This CDR3 spans 16 amino acids. The chain's CDR3 is CASSDPRQEGNYGYTF. The DNA for the CDR3 is TGTGCCAGCAGCGATCCTCGACAGGAGGGTAACTATGGCTACACCTTC.

This clonotype came up many times. The chain employs TRBV4-1 and TRBJ1-5; D not certain. Trimming stripped 1 base from V and 3 bases from J, with 7 bases between. CDR1 MGHRA and CDR2 YSYEKL come from the germline V gene. CDR3 size: 14 residues. The CDR3 DNA reads as TGCGCCAGCAGCCAAGCGACAAACAATCAGCCCCAGCATTTT. It codes for CASSQATNNQPQHF.

This clonotype has ten or more counts. The gene calls are TRBV9 and TRBJ2-7, with D unclear. The germline V gene has CDR1 SGDLS and CDR2 YYNGEE. The CDR3 loop spans 15 amino acids. V was pared by 4 bases and J by 0 bases, with 14 bases between. CDR3 sequence (DNA): TGTGCCAGCAGCTTAGGCCGGGCAGCCTCCTACGAGCAGTACTTC. Translating it yields CASSLGRAASYEQYF.

This clonotype was seen ten or more times. This chain uses TRBV10-3 with TRBJ1-2, with D hard to call. CDR1 is ENHRY and CDR2 is SYGVKD in the germline V gene. Trimming cost V 6 bases and J 10 bases, with 12 bases left between them. CDR3 length: 11 amino acids. Written as DNA, the CDR3 is TGTGCCATCAGGGGGTCTGTGCTCTACACCTTC. This gives the protein CAIRGSVLYTF.

On this clonotype itself: A much larger clonotype is one base distant, so this may be a read error. The rearrangement joins TRBV19 to TRBJ1-5; no clear D gene. V shed 4 bases and J shed 2 bases, with 12 bases lying between them. The CDR3 extends over 15 amino acids. In germline, CDR1 is LNHDA, CDR2 SQIVND (reference sequence). The CDR3 sequence is CASSTVSVGNQPQHF. The CDR3 bases are TGTGCCAGTAGTACCGTATCGGTGGGCAATCAGCCCCAGCATTTT.

About this clonotype itself: One end of the junction does not line up with germline, which may come from a read error. The rearrangement joins TRBV10-3 to TRBJ1-6; D not resolved. This CDR3 has 15 amino acids. Per the germline V gene, CDR1 is ENHRY and CDR2 is SYGVKD. Written as DNA, the CDR3 is TGTGCCATCAGGAAGACTAGCGGGGATAACTCACCCCTCCACTTT. It specifies CAIRKTSGDNSPLHF.

This clonotype turned up a few times. This sequence joins TRBV6-2 or TRBV6-3 and TRBJ1-5; D is uncertain. This CDR3 comprises 12 residues. Germline CDR1 is MNHEY and CDR2 is SVGEGT. Trimming left V 4 bases short and J 5 bases short, with 6 bases between. The CDR3 region is CASSSSYQPQHF. The DNA for the CDR3 is TGTGCCAGCAGTTCTTCCTATCAGCCCCAGCATTTT.

This clonotype came up a few times. The J gene is TRBJ2-5, the V gene TRBV28; no firm D call. Trimming took off 6 bases at V and 4 bases at J, with 6 bases between the two ends. The CDR3 totals 11 residues. CDR1 and CDR2 (germline): MDHEN, SYDVKM. CDR3 nucleotide sequence: TGTGCCAGCAGGGACGTAGAGACCCAGTACTTC. Its protein product is CASRDVETQYF. Full variable domain (remainder filled in from reference TRBV28 and TRBJ2-5): DVKVTQSSRYLVKRTGEKVFLECVQDMDHENMFWYRQDPGLGLRLIYFSYDVKMKEKGDIPEGYSVSREKKERFSLILESASTNQTSMYLCASRDVETQYFGPGTRLLVL.

This clonotype was seen more than once but under ten times. The chain links TRBV9 to TRBJ2-5; D may be TRBD1 or TRBD2 (6 bases each). This CDR3 is 16 amino acids long. Germline V CDR1 and CDR2: SGDLS, YYNGEE. V lost 0 bases and J lost 4, with 16 bases in between. The CDR3 sequence: CASSVESRGARETQYF. The CDR3 bases are TGTGCCAGCAGCGTAGAGTCAAGGGGGGCTCGAGAGACCCAGTACTTC.

This clonotype was counted ten times or more. Written as DNA, the CDR3 is TGTGCCAGCAGATACAGAAGGATAGCTTCAGAAAAACTGTTTTTT. This sequence encodes CASRYRRIASEKLFF. The chain combines TRBV28 with TRBJ1-4; no firm D call. Trimming stripped 6 bases from V and 8 bases from J, with 19 bases between. This CDR3 spans 15 amino acids. Per the germline V gene, CDR1 is MDHEN and CDR2 is SYDVKM.

This clonotype was counted between two and nine times. The rearrangement joins TRBV12-3 or TRBV12-4 to TRBJ2-7; D gene uncertain. The ends were cut back, 3 bases at V and 3 bases at J, with 12 bases in the middle. The CDR3 contains 14 residues. CDR3: CASSLDGLIYEQYF. CDR3 DNA: TGTGCCAGCAGTTTGGACGGATTGATCTACGAGCAGTACTTC.

The CDR3 coding sequence is TGCGCCAGGGGGGGTTCCGAGCAGTACTTC. Residues: CARGGSEQYF. The chain links TRBV10-1 to TRBJ2-7, with TRBD2 as a possible D gene (6 bases). The V gene lost 9 bases and the J gene lost 6 bases, with 9 bases spanning the gap. CDR1 is WNHNN, CDR2 SYGVQD, per germline (reference sequence). The CDR3 covers 10 residues.

This clonotype was seen many times. This rearrangement joins TRBV5-1 to TRBJ2-5; D is unclear. CDR1 SGHRS and CDR2 YFSETQ come from the germline V gene. This CDR3 spans 15 amino acids. The V gene lost 1 base and the J gene lost 0 bases, with 10 bases spanning the gap. CDR3: CASSLTAANQETQYF. In nucleotides, the CDR3 is TGCGCCAGCAGCTTGACGGCGGCGAACCAAGAGACCCAGTACTTC.